These 10 T cell receptor beta chains originate from one sample sequenced in a study of cytomegalovirus exposure and HLA in healthy donors. Assay used: immunoSEQ multiplex PCR; TCRdb lists only in-frame clones, some missing. The sample has around 70,000 clones, over 85% seen once. Sequenced: PBMCs. The receptors were sampled from a man in his late teens or twenties in good health and CMV-seropositive.

V gene TRBV5-5 combines with J gene TRBJ1-5, with TRBD1 matching 8 bases. The germline CDR1 and CDR2 sequences are SGHKS and YYEKEE (reference sequence). V lost 0 bases to trimming and J lost 6 bases; unmatched junction nucleotides: 8. CDR3 length equals 16 residues. The CDR3 region has the DNA TGTGCCAGCAGCTTGGGGTCAGGGGGCGCGATTCAGCCCCAGCATTTT. This translates into CASSLGSGGAIQPQHF.

V usage is TRBV28 and J usage is TRBJ2-2; 10 bases are a match to TRBD2. CDR3 length: 16 residues. The germline V gene has CDR1 MDHEN and CDR2 SYDVKM. J gave up 7 bases and V 8 bases, and 13 bases lay outside the gene matches. Here the CDR3 reads CASGGPAGGGNGELFF. The CDR3 nucleotides read TGTGCCAGCGGGGGCCCAGCGGGAGGGGGAAACGGGGAGCTGTTTTTT.

V and J are TRBV30 and TRBJ2-7; 9 bases are a match to TRBD1. The V segment lost 5 bases and the J segment 13 bases; nucleotides outside the gene matches: 15. The CDR3 covers 13 residues. CDR1 and CDR2 from the germline V gene are GTSNPN and SVGIG (reference sequence). DNA of the CDR3: TGTGCCTGGGTGGGACAGGGCCAACTCAGGCGTTACTTC. Translated, it gives CAWVGQGQLRRYF.

This sequence joins TRBV5-5 and TRBJ1-3; the D gene is possibly TRBD1 (5 bases). The CDR3 runs 17 residues. Germline lookup yields CDR1 SGHKS and CDR2 YYEKEE (reference sequence). Trimming cost V 2 bases and J 1 base, with 16 bases left between them. The CDR3 reads CASSFETAPLSGNTIYF. DNA for the CDR3: TGTGCCAGCAGCTTTGAGACAGCCCCGCTATCTGGAAACACCATATATTTT.

The V and J genes are TRBV7-2 and TRBJ2-7; 7 bases are shared with TRBD2. Germline values: CDR1 SGHTA, CDR2 FQGNSA. The CDR3 consists of 16 residues. The trim removed 5 bases at V and 3 bases at J, leaving 13 bases unmatched. The chain's CDR3 is CASSGYWGGALYEQYF. The CDR3 bases are TGTGCCAGCAGCGGATATTGGGGGGGAGCACTCTACGAGCAGTACTTC.

The V and J genes are TRBV5-1 and TRBJ1-4; maybe TRBD1 (5 bases). CDR3 length: 17 residues. Germline V gene data show CDR1 as SGHRS and CDR2 as YFSETQ. The V gene lost 0 bases and the J gene lost 5 bases, with 17 bases spanning the gap. For the CDR3, the DNA is TGCGCCAGCAGCTTGGACCCGATGGGGGGAGGGAATGAAAAACTGTTTTTT. Its protein is CASSLDPMGGGNEKLFF. Complete variable domain (other parts from reference TRBV5-1 and TRBJ1-4): KAGVTQTPRYLIKTRGQQVTLSCSPISGHRSVSWYQQTPGQGLQFLFEYFSETQRNKGNFPGRFSGRQFSNSRSEMNVSTLELGDSALYLCASSLDPMGGGNEKLFFGSGTQLSVL.

J is TRBJ2-7 and V is TRBV28; possibly TRBD2 for D (5 bases). V gave up 8 bases and J gave up 1 base, with 9 bases separating them. The CDR3 totals 12 residues. Germline-derived CDR1 and CDR2 are MDHEN and SYDVKM. The CDR3 spells CASGSSSYEQYF. CDR3 bases: TGTGCCAGCGGGAGCAGTTCCTACGAGCAGTACTTC. The variable domain in full, completed from reference TRBV28 and TRBJ2-7, reads DVKVTQSSRYLVKRTGEKVFLECVQDMDHENMFWYRQDPGLGLRLIYFSYDVKMKEKGDIPEGYSVSREKKERFSLILESASTNQTSMYLCASGSSSYEQYFGPGTRLTVT.

The rearrangement links TRBV7-9 to TRBJ2-1, with 8 bases matching TRBD2. The CDR3 sequence is 15 residues long. Germline CDR1 reads SEHNR; CDR2 reads FQNEAQ (reference sequence). J gave up 4 bases and V 4 bases, and 6 bases lay outside the gene matches. CDR3 sequence reads: CASSYSGSRYNEQFF. DNA for the CDR3: TGTGCCAGCAGCTACAGCGGGAGTCGGTACAATGAGCAGTTCTTC.

The rearrangement uses TRBV5-1 and TRBJ2-1; 8 bases fit TRBD1. J was trimmed by 0 bases and V by 3 bases; bases with no gene match: 26. Looked up from germline, CDR1 is SGHRS and CDR2 is YFSETQ. The CDR3 runs to 23 residues. The CDR3 DNA reads TGCGCCAGCAGCTCCCAGGGGGCGGTTGGGTCTAGTGGACAAAGCAGCTCCTACAATGAGCAGTTCTTC. Protein sequence: CASSSQGAVGSSGQSSSYNEQFF.

The chain uses TRBV4-1 and TRBJ2-4; 9 bases line up with TRBD1. Trimming at V came to 1 base and at J to 6 bases, leaving 4 bases not matched to a gene. Per the germline V gene, CDR1 is MGHRA and CDR2 is YSYEKL. The CDR3 has 15 amino acids. In nucleotides, the CDR3 is TGCGCCAGCAGCCAAGTGGCGGGACAGGGAAACATTCAGTACTTC. Translating gives CASSQVAGQGNIQYF.